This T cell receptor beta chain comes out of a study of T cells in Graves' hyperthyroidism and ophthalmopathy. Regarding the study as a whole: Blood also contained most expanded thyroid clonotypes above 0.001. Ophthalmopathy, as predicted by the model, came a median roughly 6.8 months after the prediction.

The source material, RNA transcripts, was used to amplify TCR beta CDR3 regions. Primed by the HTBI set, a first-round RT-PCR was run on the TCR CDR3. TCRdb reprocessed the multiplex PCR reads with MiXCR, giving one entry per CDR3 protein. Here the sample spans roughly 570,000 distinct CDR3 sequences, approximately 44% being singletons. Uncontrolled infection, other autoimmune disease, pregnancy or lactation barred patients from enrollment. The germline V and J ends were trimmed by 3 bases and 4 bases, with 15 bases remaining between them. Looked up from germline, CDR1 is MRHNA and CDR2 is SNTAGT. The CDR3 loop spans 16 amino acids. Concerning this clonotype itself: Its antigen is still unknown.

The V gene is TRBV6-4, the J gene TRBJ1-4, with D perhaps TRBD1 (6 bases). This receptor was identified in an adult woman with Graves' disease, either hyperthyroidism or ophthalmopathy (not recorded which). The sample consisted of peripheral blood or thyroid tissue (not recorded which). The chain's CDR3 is CASSESRGWNNEKLFF. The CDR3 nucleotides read TGTGCCAGCAGTGAATCGAGGGGGTGGAATAATGAAAAACTGTTTTTT.